The clone carrying this TCR beta chain was observed a handful of times. TCRdb itself ran the 5' RACE reads through MiXCR, one entry per CDR3 protein. The repertoire holds some 100,000 distinct CDR3 sequences, with 5.9% as singletons. The sample comes from a study of identical twins. CDR3 length equals 17 residues. V was clipped by 5 bases and J by 5 bases; unmatched bases: 10. Germline V lookup: CDR1 MNHEY, CDR2 SVGEGT. V gene TRBV6-2 or TRBV6-3 combines with J gene TRBJ2-1; 12 nucleotides agree with TRBD2. The receptor's source is a woman in her forties or fifties in good health. The sample consisted of memory T cells sorted from blood. The CDR3 DNA follows: TGTGCCAGCAGTCCCCTCGGGCTAGCGGGAGGGAACAATGAGCAGTTCTTC. Translation: CASSPLGLAGGNNEQFF.